These 8 T cell receptor beta chains originate from one sample sequenced in a study of cytomegalovirus exposure and HLA in healthy donors. The PCR ran on 60 Vbeta and 13 Jbeta primers. Assay: immunoSEQ multiplex PCR; the TCRdb copy retains only in-frame clones and omits some. Here the sample spans roughly 100,000 clones, around 75% being singletons. Material for sequencing was PBMCs. The receptors were gathered from a man aged 25-45 years in good health and CMV-seronegative.

The rearrangement joins TRBV2 to TRBJ1-6; D perhaps matches TRBD1 (5 bases). Germline V gene lookup returns CDR1 SNHLY and CDR2 FYNNEI. The CDR3 is 13 residues long. With 4 bases removed from V and 8 bases from J, the gap between germline ends came to 9 bases. CDR3 nucleotides: TGTGCCAGCAGTGTGGGGGGGGATTCACCCCTCCACTTT. This gives the protein CASSVGGDSPLHF.

This sequence joins TRBV27 and TRBJ2-3, with 10 positions matching TRBD2. The CDR3 totals 16 residues. The germline CDR1 and CDR2 sequences are MNHEY and SMNVEV (reference sequence). J was trimmed by 5 bases and V by 3 bases; bases with no gene match: 8. The CDR3 loop reads CASSFGLAVGEDTQYF. Written as DNA, the CDR3 is TGTGCCAGCAGTTTCGGACTAGCGGTGGGGGAAGATACGCAGTATTTT.

The count of this clone is one. The gene calls are TRBV2 and TRBJ2-3; 8 bases are shared with TRBD2. V shed 1 base and J 2 bases; nucleotides not matched to a gene: 2. The germline gives CDR1 SNHLY, CDR2 FYNNEI. The CDR3 spans 15 residues. This chain's CDR3 is CASSEELAATDTQYF. Here the CDR3 DNA reads TGTGCCAGCAGTGAAGAACTAGCGGCCACAGATACGCAGTATTTT. Combining the CDR3 with reference TRBV2 and TRBJ2-3 gives the whole variable domain EPEVTQTPSHQVTQMGQEVILRCVPISNHLYFYWYRQILGQKVEFLVSFYNNEISEKSEIFDDQFSVERPDGSNFTLKIRSTKLEDSAMYFCASSEELAATDTQYFGPGTRLTVL.

The J gene is TRBJ2-7, the V gene TRBV6-1; a weak D match, TRBD2 (7 bases). Trimming cost V 6 bases and J 3 bases, with 18 bases left between them. This CDR3 has 15 residues. CDR1 and CDR2 from the germline V gene are MNHNS and SASEGT. CDR3 in amino acids: CASSQGGGGLYEQYF. DNA of the CDR3: TGTGCCAGCAGCCAAGGGGGGGGAGGGCTCTACGAGCAGTACTTC.

The chain employs TRBV6-6 and TRBJ1-5; no reliable D call. The germline V gene has CDR1 MNHNY and CDR2 SVGAGI (reference sequence). Between the trimmed V and J ends, which lost 6 bases and 2 bases, there was a span of 14 bases. The CDR3 is 15 amino acids. The CDR3 DNA reads TGTGCCAGCAGCTTTTACGGGAGGGGCAATCAGCCCCAGCATTTT. This gives the protein CASSFYGRGNQPQHF.

The chain joins TRBV19 to TRBJ1-5; 7 bases match TRBD1. The V and J ends lost 2 bases and 2 bases, in that order; junction bases with no gene match: 9. CDR3 size: 17 residues. Germline V CDR1 and CDR2: LNHDA, SQIVND (reference sequence). The CDR3 spells CASSIPVRQGGNQPQHF. CDR3 DNA: TGTGCCAGTAGTATACCGGTAAGACAGGGCGGCAATCAGCCCCAGCATTTT.

This chain's CDR3 is CASSRDSSSTDTQYF. The CDR3 DNA sequence: TGTGCCAGCTCACGGGACAGTTCTAGCACAGATACGCAGTATTTT. The chain is built from TRBV18 and TRBJ2-3; 7 positions match TRBD1. The CDR3 is made up of 15 amino acids. Germline CDR1 KGHSH, CDR2 LQKENI. Trimming cost V 4 bases and J 0 bases; bases outside gene matches: 4.

This sequence joins TRBV5-6 and TRBJ1-2; unclear D gene. The CDR3 runs 15 residues. Trimming left V 1 base short and J 1 base short, with 11 bases between. Germline CDR1 reads SGHDT; CDR2 reads YYEEEE. Here the CDR3 DNA reads TGTGCCAGCAGCTTGCGATCCGGGATTAACTATGGCTACACCTTC. Translating gives CASSLRSGINYGYTF.